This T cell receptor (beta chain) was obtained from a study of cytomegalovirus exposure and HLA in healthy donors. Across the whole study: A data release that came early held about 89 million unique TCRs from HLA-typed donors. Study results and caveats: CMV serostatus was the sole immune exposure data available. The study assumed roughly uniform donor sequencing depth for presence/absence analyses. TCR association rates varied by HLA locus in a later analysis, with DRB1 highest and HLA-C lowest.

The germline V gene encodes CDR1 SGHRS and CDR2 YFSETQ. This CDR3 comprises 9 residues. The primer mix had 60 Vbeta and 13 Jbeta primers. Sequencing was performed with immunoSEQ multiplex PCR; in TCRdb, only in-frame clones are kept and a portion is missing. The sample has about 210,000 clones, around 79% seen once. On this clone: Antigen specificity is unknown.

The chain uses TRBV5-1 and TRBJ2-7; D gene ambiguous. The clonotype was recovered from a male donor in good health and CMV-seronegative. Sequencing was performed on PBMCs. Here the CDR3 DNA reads TGCCCCCAGGTGCGCGAGCAGTACTTC. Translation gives CPQVREQYF.